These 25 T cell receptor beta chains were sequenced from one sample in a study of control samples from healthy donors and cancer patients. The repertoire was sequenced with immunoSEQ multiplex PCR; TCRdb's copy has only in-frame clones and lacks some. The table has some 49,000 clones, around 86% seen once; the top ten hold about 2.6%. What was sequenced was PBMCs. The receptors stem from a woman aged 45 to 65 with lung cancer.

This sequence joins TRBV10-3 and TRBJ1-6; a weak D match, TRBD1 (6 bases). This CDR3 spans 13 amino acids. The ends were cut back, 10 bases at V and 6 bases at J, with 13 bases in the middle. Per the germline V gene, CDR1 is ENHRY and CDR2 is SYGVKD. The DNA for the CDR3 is TGTGCCACAATACAGGGCCCTAATTCACCCCTCCACTTT. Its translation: CATIQGPNSPLHF.

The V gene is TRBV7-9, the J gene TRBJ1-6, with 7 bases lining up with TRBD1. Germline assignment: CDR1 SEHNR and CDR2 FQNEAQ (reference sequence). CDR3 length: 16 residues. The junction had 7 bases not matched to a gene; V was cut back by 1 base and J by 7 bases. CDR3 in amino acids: CASSLEGAIPNSPLHF. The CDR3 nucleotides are TGTGCCAGCAGCTTAGAGGGGGCGATTCCGAATTCACCCCTCCACTTT.

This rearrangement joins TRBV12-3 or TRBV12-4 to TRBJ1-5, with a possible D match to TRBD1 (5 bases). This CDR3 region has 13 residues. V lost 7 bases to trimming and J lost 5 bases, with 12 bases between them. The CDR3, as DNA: TGTGCCAGCACCCTTCTACAGGATCAGCCCCAGCATTTT. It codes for CASTLLQDQPQHF.

The CDR3 sequence is CASSEGLANYEQYF. In DNA form, the CDR3 reads TGTGCCAGCAGCGAGGGACTAGCGAACTACGAGCAGTACTTC. J is TRBJ2-7 and V is TRBV9, with 10 bases identical to TRBD2. CDR1 is SGDLS and CDR2 is YYNGEE in the germline V gene. V gave up 3 bases and J gave up 3 bases; unmatched junction bases: 3. The CDR3 is 14 amino acids.

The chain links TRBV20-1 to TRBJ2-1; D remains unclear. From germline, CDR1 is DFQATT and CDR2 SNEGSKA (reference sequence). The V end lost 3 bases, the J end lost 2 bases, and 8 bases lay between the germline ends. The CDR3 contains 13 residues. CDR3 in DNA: TGCAGTGCTAGTGGTAGTCCCTACAATGAGCAGTTCTTC. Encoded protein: CSASGSPYNEQFF.

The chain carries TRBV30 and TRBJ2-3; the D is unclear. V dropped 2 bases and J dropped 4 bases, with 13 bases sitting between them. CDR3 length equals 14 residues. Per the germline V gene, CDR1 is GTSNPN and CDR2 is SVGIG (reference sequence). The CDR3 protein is CAWSRSNPPDTQYF. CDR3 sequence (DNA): TGTGCCTGGAGTAGATCGAACCCTCCAGATACGCAGTATTTT.

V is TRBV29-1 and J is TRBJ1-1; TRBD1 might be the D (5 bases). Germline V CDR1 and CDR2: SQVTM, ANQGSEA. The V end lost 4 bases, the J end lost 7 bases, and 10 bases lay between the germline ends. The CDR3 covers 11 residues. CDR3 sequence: CSVAGMNEAFF. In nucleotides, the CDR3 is TGCAGCGTTGCAGGGATGAATGAAGCTTTCTTT.

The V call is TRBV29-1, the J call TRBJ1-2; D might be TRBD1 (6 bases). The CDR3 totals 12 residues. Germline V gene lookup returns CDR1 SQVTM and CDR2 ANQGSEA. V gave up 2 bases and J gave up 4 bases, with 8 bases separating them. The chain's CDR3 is CSVELGGYGYTF. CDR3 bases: TGCAGCGTTGAATTAGGGGGCTATGGCTACACCTTC. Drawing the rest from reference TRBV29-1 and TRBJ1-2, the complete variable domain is SAVISQKPSRDICQRGTSLTIQCQVDSQVTMMFWYRQQPGQSLTLIATANQGSEATYESGFVIDKFPISRPNLTFSTLTVSNMSPEDSSIYLCSVELGGYGYTFGSGTRLTVV.

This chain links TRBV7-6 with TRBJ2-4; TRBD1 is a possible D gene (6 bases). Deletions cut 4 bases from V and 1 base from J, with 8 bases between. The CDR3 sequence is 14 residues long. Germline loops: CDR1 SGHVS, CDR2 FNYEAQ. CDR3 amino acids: CASSSQGAKNIQYF. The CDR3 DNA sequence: TGTGCCAGCAGCTCTCAGGGGGCCAAAAACATTCAGTACTTC.

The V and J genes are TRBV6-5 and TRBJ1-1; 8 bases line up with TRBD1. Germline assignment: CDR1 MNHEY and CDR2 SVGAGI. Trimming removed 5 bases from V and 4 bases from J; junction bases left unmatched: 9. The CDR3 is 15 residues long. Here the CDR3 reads CASSLLGQGSTEAFF. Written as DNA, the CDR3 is TGTGCCAGCAGTCTCCTCGGACAGGGATCCACTGAAGCTTTCTTT.

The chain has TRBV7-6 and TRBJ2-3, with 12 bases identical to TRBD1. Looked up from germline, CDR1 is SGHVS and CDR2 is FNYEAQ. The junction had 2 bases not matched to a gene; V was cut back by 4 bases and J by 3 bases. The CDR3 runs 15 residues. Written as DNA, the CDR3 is TGTGCCAGCAGCTGGGGACAGGGGGCAACAGATACGCAGTATTTT. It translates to CASSWGQGATDTQYF. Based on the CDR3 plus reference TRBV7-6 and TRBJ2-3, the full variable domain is GAGVSQSPRYKVTKRGQDVALRCDPISGHVSLYWYRQALGQGPEFLTYFNYEAQQDKSGLPNDRFSAERPEGSISTLTIQRTEQRDSAMYRCASSWGQGATDTQYFGPGTRLTVL.

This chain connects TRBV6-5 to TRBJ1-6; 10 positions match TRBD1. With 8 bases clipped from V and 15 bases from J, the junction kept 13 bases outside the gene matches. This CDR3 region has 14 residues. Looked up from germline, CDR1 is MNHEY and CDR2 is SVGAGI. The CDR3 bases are TGTGCCAGCGGATTATCCCCGGGACAGGGGCTCCTCCACTTT. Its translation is CASGLSPGQGLLHF.

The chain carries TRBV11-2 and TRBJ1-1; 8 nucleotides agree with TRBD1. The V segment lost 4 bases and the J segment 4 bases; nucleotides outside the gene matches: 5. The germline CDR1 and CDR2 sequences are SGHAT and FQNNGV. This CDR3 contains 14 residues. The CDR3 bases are TGTGCCAGCAGCTACAGGGGGGGAGTCACTGAAGCTTTCTTT. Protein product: CASSYRGGVTEAFF.

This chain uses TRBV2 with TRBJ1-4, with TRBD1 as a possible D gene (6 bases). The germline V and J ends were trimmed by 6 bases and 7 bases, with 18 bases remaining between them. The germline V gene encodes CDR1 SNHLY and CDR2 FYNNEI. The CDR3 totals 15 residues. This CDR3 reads CASRDVGGGGEKLFF. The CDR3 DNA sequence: TGTGCCAGCAGGGACGTTGGAGGGGGTGGTGAAAAACTGTTTTTT.

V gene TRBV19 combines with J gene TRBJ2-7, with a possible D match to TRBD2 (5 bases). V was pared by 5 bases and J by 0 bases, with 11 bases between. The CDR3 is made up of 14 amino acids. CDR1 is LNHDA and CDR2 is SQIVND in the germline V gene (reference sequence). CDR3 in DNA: TGTGCCAGTAGTCGGACGGGAAACTCCTACGAGCAGTACTTC. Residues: CASSRTGNSYEQYF.

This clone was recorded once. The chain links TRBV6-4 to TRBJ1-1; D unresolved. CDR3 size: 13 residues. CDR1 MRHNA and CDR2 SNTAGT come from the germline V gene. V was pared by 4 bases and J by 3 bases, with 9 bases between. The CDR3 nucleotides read TGTGCCAGCAGTGTTGAGAGAGACACTGAAGCTTTCTTT. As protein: CASSVERDTEAFF.

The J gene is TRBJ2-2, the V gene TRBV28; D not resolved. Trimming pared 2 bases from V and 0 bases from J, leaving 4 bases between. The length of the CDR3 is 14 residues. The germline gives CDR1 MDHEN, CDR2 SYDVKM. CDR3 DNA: TGTGCCAGCAGTTTAACAACGAACACCGGGGAGCTGTTTTTT. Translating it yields CASSLTTNTGELFF. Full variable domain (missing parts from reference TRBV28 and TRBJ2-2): DVKVTQSSRYLVKRTGEKVFLECVQDMDHENMFWYRQDPGLGLRLIYFSYDVKMKEKGDIPEGYSVSREKKERFSLILESASTNQTSMYLCASSLTTNTGELFFGEGSRLTVL.

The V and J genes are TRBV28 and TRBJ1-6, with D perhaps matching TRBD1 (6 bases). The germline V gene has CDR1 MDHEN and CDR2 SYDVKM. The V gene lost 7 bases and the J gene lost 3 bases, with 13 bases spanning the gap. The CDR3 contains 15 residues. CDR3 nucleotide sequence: TGTGCCAGCAAATTTCAGGGGCTCTATAATTCACCCCTCCACTTT. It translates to CASKFQGLYNSPLHF. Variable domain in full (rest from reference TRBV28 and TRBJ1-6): DVKVTQSSRYLVKRTGEKVFLECVQDMDHENMFWYRQDPGLGLRLIYFSYDVKMKEKGDIPEGYSVSREKKERFSLILESASTNQTSMYLCASKFQGLYNSPLHFGNGTRLTVT.

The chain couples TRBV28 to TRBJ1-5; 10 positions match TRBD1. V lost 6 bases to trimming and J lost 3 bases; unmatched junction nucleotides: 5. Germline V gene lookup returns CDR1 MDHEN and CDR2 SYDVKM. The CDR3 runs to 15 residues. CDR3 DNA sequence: TGTGCCAGCAGCGTGGGACAGGGGTTCAATCAGCCCCAGCATTTT. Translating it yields CASSVGQGFNQPQHF.

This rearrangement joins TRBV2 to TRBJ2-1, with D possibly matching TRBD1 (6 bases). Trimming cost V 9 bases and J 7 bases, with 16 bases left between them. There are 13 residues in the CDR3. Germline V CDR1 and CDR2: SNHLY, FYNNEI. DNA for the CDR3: TGTGCCAGTCTACAGGGCGTTCCGAATGAGCAGTTCTTC. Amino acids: CASLQGVPNEQFF.

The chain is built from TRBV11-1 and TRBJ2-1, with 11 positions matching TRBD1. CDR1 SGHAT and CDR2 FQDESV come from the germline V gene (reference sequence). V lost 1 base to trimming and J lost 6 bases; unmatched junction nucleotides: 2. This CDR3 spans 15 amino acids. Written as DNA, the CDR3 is TGTGCCAGCAGCTTAGAGGGGACAGGGGGCAATGAGCAGTTCTTC. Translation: CASSLEGTGGNEQFF.

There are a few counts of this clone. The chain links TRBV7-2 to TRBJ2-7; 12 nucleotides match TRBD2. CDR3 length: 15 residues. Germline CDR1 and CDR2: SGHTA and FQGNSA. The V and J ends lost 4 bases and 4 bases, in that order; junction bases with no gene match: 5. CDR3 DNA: TGTGCCAGCAGCTGGGGTGGGACTAGCGGGTACGAGCAGTACTTC. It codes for CASSWGGTSGYEQYF. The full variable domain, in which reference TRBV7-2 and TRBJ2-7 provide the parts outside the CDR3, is GAGVSQSPSNKVTEKGKDVELRCDPISGHTALYWYRQSLGQGLEFLIYFQGNSAPDKSGLPSDRFSAERTGGSVSTLTIQRTQQEDSAVYLCASSWGGTSGYEQYFGPGTRLTVT.

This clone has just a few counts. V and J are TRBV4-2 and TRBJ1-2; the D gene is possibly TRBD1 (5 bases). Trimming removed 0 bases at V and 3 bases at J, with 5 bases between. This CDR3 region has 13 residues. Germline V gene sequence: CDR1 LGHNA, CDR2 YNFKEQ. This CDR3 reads CASSQDRDYGYTF. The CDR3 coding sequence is TGTGCCAGCAGCCAAGACAGGGACTATGGCTACACCTTC.

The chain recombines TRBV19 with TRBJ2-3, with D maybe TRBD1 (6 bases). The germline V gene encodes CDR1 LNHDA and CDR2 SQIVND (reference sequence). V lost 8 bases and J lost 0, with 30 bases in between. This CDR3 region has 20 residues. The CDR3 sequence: CASFPWKQGPGPTSTDTQYF. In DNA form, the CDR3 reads TGTGCCAGTTTCCCGTGGAAGCAGGGGCCCGGTCCGACTAGCACAGATACGCAGTATTTT.

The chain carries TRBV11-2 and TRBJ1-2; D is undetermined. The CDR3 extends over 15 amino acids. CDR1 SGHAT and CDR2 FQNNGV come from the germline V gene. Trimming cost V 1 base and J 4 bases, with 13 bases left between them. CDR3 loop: CASSLVRQAGYGYTF. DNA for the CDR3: TGTGCCAGCAGCTTAGTGCGGCAGGCAGGCTATGGCTACACCTTC.